One sample yielded the 13 T cell receptor beta chains listed below, sequenced in a study of siplizumab effects on memory and regulatory T cells (dated 2019 in TCRdb). Preparation of the library involved the immunoSEQ multiplex PCR assay. This is the immuneACCESS table as TCRdb keeps it, with only in-frame sequences that have V and J called. A part of the clones is gone; compared with another copy, unresolved V genes explain less than half, and the rest is unexplained. The sample has more than 85,000 clones on record, about 90% of them singletons. Approximately 0.75% of the sample rests with the top ten. The sample consisted of Tregs sorted from blood. The receptor source for this set is a human donor in good health.

The chain employs TRBV7-2 and TRBJ2-3; 7 positions agree with TRBD2. In germline, CDR1 is SGHTA, CDR2 FQGNSA. V shed 5 bases, J shed 4 bases, and the junction held 12 bases outside the gene matches. There are 16 residues in the CDR3. This CDR3 is CASSKGRAGVSDTQYF. The CDR3 nucleotides read TGTGCCAGCAGCAAAGGAAGGGCGGGAGTTTCAGATACGCAGTATTTT.

In the case of this clone: In the same sample, other DNA sequences code for this CDR3. This chain links TRBV18 with TRBJ2-3; D is uncertain. Between the trimmed V and J ends, which lost 6 bases and 2 bases, there was a span of 6 bases. From germline, CDR1 is KGHSH and CDR2 LQKENI. CDR3 size: 12 residues. The CDR3 region is CASSPYTDTQYF. CDR3 DNA: TGTGCCAGCTCTCCGTACACAGATACGCAGTATTTT.

This chain joins TRBV5-1 and TRBJ2-7; possible D gene TRBD1, 7 bases. V was trimmed by 0 bases and J by 5 bases, leaving 12 bases between them. CDR3 length: 14 amino acids. Germline values: CDR1 SGHRS, CDR2 YFSETQ. The chain's CDR3 is CASSLEGGGNEQYF. CDR3 coding DNA: TGCGCCAGCAGCTTGGAAGGGGGCGGGAACGAGCAGTACTTC.

J is TRBJ1-1 and V is TRBV19; D remains ambiguous. V lost 4 bases and J 2 bases, leaving 8 bases between the germline ends. There are 13 residues in the CDR3. Germline V gene data show CDR1 as LNHDA and CDR2 as SQIVND (reference sequence). The CDR3 DNA is TGTGCCAGTAGTAAGATTGGCAACACTGAAGCTTTCTTT. Its protein product is CASSKIGNTEAFF.

The chain is built from TRBV6-5 and TRBJ2-7; maybe TRBD1 (5 bases). Trimming took 5 bases from V and 3 from J, leaving 11 bases between them. The CDR3 contains 13 residues. Germline V lookup: CDR1 MNHEY, CDR2 SVGAGI. The CDR3 sequence is CASSRGQNYEQYF. The CDR3 coding sequence is TGTGCCAGCAGTAGAGGACAAAACTACGAGCAGTACTTC.

The V and J genes are TRBV28 and TRBJ2-3; TRBD1 matches 11 bases. CDR3 length: 16 amino acids. V was clipped by 4 bases and J by 1 base; unmatched bases: 4. Germline-derived CDR1 and CDR2 are MDHEN and SYDVKM. CDR3 DNA: TGTGCCAGCAGTTCGGACAGGGGGCGAGGCACAGATACGCAGTATTTT. Translating gives CASSSDRGRGTDTQYF. Full variable domain (remainder filled in from reference TRBV28 and TRBJ2-3): DVKVTQSSRYLVKRTGEKVFLECVQDMDHENMFWYRQDPGLGLRLIYFSYDVKMKEKGDIPEGYSVSREKKERFSLILESASTNQTSMYLCASSSDRGRGTDTQYFGPGTRLTVL.

V gene TRBV10-3 combines with J gene TRBJ2-7, with D tentatively TRBD1 (7 bases). CDR3 size: 13 residues. Germline values: CDR1 ENHRY, CDR2 SYGVKD. CDR3 sequence: CARHQGGDYEQYF. The CDR3 DNA reads TGTGCTAGACACCAGGGGGGCGACTACGAGCAGTACTTC.

The V call is TRBV5-4, the J call TRBJ2-3; possible D gene TRBD1, 6 bases. This CDR3 is built from 14 residues. Germline-derived CDR1 and CDR2 are SGHNT and YYREEE (reference sequence). Trimming stripped 5 bases from V and 2 bases from J, with 12 bases between. The CDR3 DNA sequence: TGTGCCAGCAGTCTGGACAGCGTCACAGATACGCAGTATTTT. It yields the protein CASSLDSVTDTQYF.

J is TRBJ2-7 and V is TRBV9, with 11 bases fitting TRBD2. Trimming at V came to 0 bases and at J to 2 bases, leaving 10 bases not matched to a gene. In germline, CDR1 is SGDLS, CDR2 YYNGEE. This CDR3 has 18 amino acids. The DNA of the CDR3 is TGTGCCAGCAGCGTAGGTTTAGCGGGAGGGCCCTTAACCTACGAGCAGTACTTC. Amino acids: CASSVGLAGGPLTYEQYF.

This clone was found once. The CDR3 loop reads CASSLVHKNTEAFF. DNA of the CDR3: TGTGCCAGCAGCTTGGTTCACAAGAACACTGAAGCTTTCTTT. This rearrangement joins TRBV5-8 to TRBJ1-1; D gene uncertain. Germline CDR1 SGHTS, CDR2 YDEGEE. V shed 0 bases and J shed 1 base, with 7 bases lying between them. The CDR3 is made up of 14 amino acids.

The rearrangement links TRBV18 to TRBJ1-1; D not certain. The CDR3 loop spans 16 amino acids. Germline V gene sequence: CDR1 KGHSH, CDR2 LQKENI. The germline V and J ends were trimmed by 3 bases and 6 bases, with 20 bases remaining between them. CDR3 residues: CASSPDYRRRLAEAFF. The CDR3 nucleotides are TGTGCCAGCTCACCCGACTATAGACGGAGGTTGGCTGAAGCTTTCTTT.

The J gene is TRBJ2-5, the V gene TRBV5-1; the D gene is possibly TRBD2 (6 bases). CDR1 is SGHRS, CDR2 YFSETQ, per germline. CDR3 length: 15 residues. V shed 2 bases and J shed 4 bases, with 15 bases lying between them. The CDR3 DNA reads TGCGCCAGCAGCTTCCCGGGCGGGATAGGAGAGACCCAGTACTTC. Amino acids: CASSFPGGIGETQYF.

The V call is TRBV29-1, the J call TRBJ1-1, with D maybe TRBD1 (5 bases). Germline V gene lookup returns CDR1 SQVTM and CDR2 ANQGSEA. Deletions cut 7 bases from V and 5 bases from J, with 17 bases between. The CDR3 extends over 13 amino acids. CDR3 nucleotides: TGCAGCGGACGGGGCAGGGTGGGAACTGAAGCTTTCTTT. Translation gives CSGRGRVGTEAFF.